This T cell receptor (beta chain) was identified in a study of cytomegalovirus exposure and HLA in healthy donors. For the study at large: The 120 validation repertoires matched the roughly 700 first-cohort repertoires in platform, a later analysis reported. Study-wide findings and caveats: Cytomegalovirus-associated TCR beta chains were listed, numbering roughly 150.

Assay used: immunoSEQ multiplex PCR; TCRdb lists only in-frame clones, some missing. The table records around 140,000 clones, 94% of them present only once. The CDR3 contains 15 residues. V was pared by 3 bases and J by 6 bases, with 6 bases of the junction left unmatched. Germline loops: CDR1 LNHDA, CDR2 SQIVND (reference sequence). Concerning this clone itself: Antigen: not known.

These donors were members of the approximately 120-subject validation cohort, a group separate from the approximately 670-subject first cohort. V is TRBV19 and J is TRBJ2-3; TRBD2 agrees at 10 bases. This sequence was found in a man between 18 and 35 years old in good health and CMV-seropositive. The sequenced sample was PBMCs. CDR3 in amino acids: CASSIGLAGADTQYF. As DNA, the CDR3 is TGTGCCAGTAGTATCGGCCTAGCGGGAGCGGATACGCAGTATTTT.